The text below deals with one TCR beta chain. Antigen: not known. CD8 cells regarded as naive lacked CD45RO, were positively chosen for CCR7, and omitted terminally differentiated effector memory CD45RA+ cells. CDR3 length: 15 amino acids. The germline gives CDR1 WSHSY, CDR2 SAAADI. Trimming pared 1 base from V and 7 bases from J, leaving 11 bases between. The repertoire was sequenced with immunoSEQ multiplex PCR; TCRdb's copy has only in-frame clones and lacks some. Of some 2.1 million clones listed, around 96% are singletons. The data stem from a study of shared clonotypes between healthy human individuals. The overall study: For every donor, three CD4 naive, three CD4 memory, two CD8 naive and one CD8 memory plates were used.

General study points: For naive CD4 cells, approximately 4.8% of clonotypes were shared across a handful of donors.

The sample consisted of naive CD8+ T cells sorted from blood. The chain carries TRBV10-2 and TRBJ1-6; D might be TRBD1 (6 bases). This TCR came from a man between 18 and 35 years old in good health. The CDR3 sequence is CASSEYRAGNSPLHF. DNA for the CDR3: TGCGCCAGCAGTGAGTACAGGGCTGGGAATTCACCCCTCCACTTT.